Listed below are T cell receptor beta chains from one sample, sequenced in a study of T cells expressing NK-cell markers. TCRdb reprocessed the 5' RACE reads, keeping one entry per CDR3 protein, no DNA. The table lists 200,000 to 300,000 distinct CDR3 sequences. The specimen sequenced was blood T cells: a sorted CD56 or NKG2C T cell subset, CD4+ or CD8+ T cells, or bulk PBMC T cells (not recorded which). These receptors came from a man younger than 35 in good health. CDR3s include the opening cysteine and the closing phenylalanine or tryptophan.

v_call	j_call	cdr3_aa
TRBV27	TRBJ2-6	CASSLTGRGGANVLTF
TRBV29-1	TRBJ1-2	CSVARDSLGYGYTF
TRBV12-3/TRBV12-4	TRBJ2-1	CASKLGGGGWNEQFF
TRBV12-3/TRBV12-4	TRBJ1-2	CASSFPAGGNYGYTF
TRBV10-3	TRBJ2-2	CAIRTGTQPSGELFF
TRBV7-9	TRBJ2-3	CASSLARGAGSTDTQYF
TRBV29-1	TRBJ1-1	CSVERTTQVSEAFF
TRBV20-1	TRBJ2-5	CSARDSNPQETQYF
TRBV6-5	TRBJ2-7	CASSYSFVTDSYEQYF
TRBV18	TRBJ2-1	CASSGTRPPHEQFF
TRBV6-2/TRBV6-3	TRBJ1-5	CASGRRDRGFGQPQHF
TRBV7-2	TRBJ2-4	CASKGGGDIQYF
TRBV10-3	TRBJ2-5	CAISDKVLQETQYF